This T cell receptor (beta chain) was captured in a study of molecular identifiers for immune sequencing clone quantification. Between the trimmed V and J ends, which lost 6 bases and 8 bases, there was a span of 10 bases. Per the germline V gene, CDR1 is SQVTM and CDR2 is ANQGSEA. This CDR3 comprises 11 residues. This clonotype was observed many times. TCRdb itself ran the PCR reads through MiXCR, one entry per CDR3 protein. The sample lists tens of thousands of distinct CDR3 sequences, around 25% occurring once. Source material: naive CD8+ T cells from blood, with Jurkat cell RNA spiked in. Indicated subset: FACS-sorted CD8+CD4-CCR7+CD45RA+ naive T cells. This chain joins TRBV29-1 and TRBJ1-4; D is ambiguous. The receptor's source is a human donor in good health. Some libraries in this study had Jurkat cell RNA spiked in. The CDR3 region is CSVLQREKLFF. CDR3 DNA sequence: TGCAGCGTGCTACAAAGAGAAAAACTGTTTTTT. Full variable domain (remainder filled in from reference TRBV29-1 and TRBJ1-4): SAVISQKPSRDICQRGTSLTIQCQVDSQVTMMFWYRQQPGQSLTLIATANQGSEATYESGFVIDKFPISRPNLTFSTLTVSNMSPEDSSIYLCSVLQREKLFFGSGTQLSVL.